One and the same sample provided the 11 T cell receptor beta chains below, sequenced in a study of PD-1 blockade in classical Hodgkin lymphoma. The data were produced by immunoSEQ multiplex PCR, yet TCRdb's version contains in-frame clones alone and is incomplete. This table holds several thousand clones, 75% to 90% found once. Sample time point: cycle 4 day 1 (C4D1), after more than 5 weeks of nivolumab. The patients all showed relapse after autologous stem cell transplantation, while their brentuximab vedotin exposure varied. The input for sequencing was peripheral blood mononuclear cells (PBMCs), taken before the fourth cycle of nivolumab. The receptor source for this set is a human donor with classical Hodgkin lymphoma.

This chain joins TRBV2 and TRBJ2-6, with D possibly matching TRBD1 (5 bases). V lost 8 bases and J lost 4, with 12 bases in between. The V gene's germline CDR1 is SNHLY and CDR2 FYNNEI. The CDR3 is made up of 14 amino acids. DNA of the CDR3: TGTGCCAGCTCGGCAGGGTCCGGGGCCAACGTCCTGACTTTC. It translates to CASSAGSGANVLTF. The whole variable domain, filled in from reference TRBV2 and TRBJ2-6, reads EPEVTQTPSHQVTQMGQEVILRCVPISNHLYFYWYRQILGQKVEFLVSFYNNEISEKSEIFDDQFSVERPDGSNFTLKIRSTKLEDSAMYFCASSAGSGANVLTFGAGSRLTVL.

The chain uses TRBV18 and TRBJ2-1; perhaps TRBD2 as D (5 bases). Germline CDR1 and CDR2: KGHSH and LQKENI. Trimming removed 6 bases from V and 8 bases from J, with 11 bases in between. The CDR3 is 12 amino acids. The CDR3 reads CASSPGYDEQFF. In DNA form, the CDR3 reads TGTGCCAGCTCCCCGGGATACGATGAGCAGTTCTTC. Combining the CDR3 with reference TRBV18 and TRBJ2-1 gives the whole variable domain NAGVMQNPRHLVRRRGQEARLRCSPMKGHSHVYWYRQLPEEGLKFMVYLQKENIIDESGMPKERFSAEFPKEGPSILRIQQVVRGDSAAYFCASSPGYDEQFFGPGTRLTVL.

The rearrangement links TRBV9 to TRBJ2-2; no definite D call. This CDR3 comprises 16 residues. V was shortened by 0 bases and J by 1 base, with 10 bases between the two germline ends. Germline CDR1 is SGDLS and CDR2 is YYNGEE. The CDR3 nucleotides are TGTGCCAGCAGCGTAGGAAGAAGCGAGAACACCGGGGAGCTGTTTTTT. Its translation: CASSVGRSENTGELFF.

The chain employs TRBV29-1 and TRBJ2-1; 13 bases agree with TRBD2. The germline V gene has CDR1 SQVTM and CDR2 ANQGSEA. There are 16 residues in the CDR3. V shed 2 bases, J shed 4 bases, and the junction held 5 bases outside the gene matches. CDR3 DNA sequence: TGCAGCGTTGAATCTGGGACTAGCGGGGCTTACAATGAGCAGTTCTTC. Amino acids: CSVESGTSGAYNEQFF.

This clone came up a few times. V is TRBV27 and J is TRBJ2-1; TRBD2 aligns across 8 bases. The V gene's germline CDR1 is MNHEY and CDR2 SMNVEV (reference sequence). The ends lost 4 bases at V and 0 bases at J; junction bases unmatched: 5. CDR3 length: 16 amino acids. In nucleotides, the CDR3 is TGTGCCAGCAGTTGGGCGGGGGGAAGCTCCTACAATGAGCAGTTCTTC. This codes for CASSWAGGSSYNEQFF.

V gene TRBV5-8 combines with J gene TRBJ1-1; the D is unclear. V was clipped by 2 bases and J by 4 bases, with 18 bases between them. Germline V gene lookup returns CDR1 SGHTS and CDR2 YDEGEE. There are 16 residues in the CDR3. CDR3 amino acids: CASSFRWSRTFTEAFF. CDR3 DNA sequence: TGTGCCAGCAGCTTCAGGTGGTCTAGGACGTTCACTGAAGCTTTCTTT.

The chain couples TRBV6-5 to TRBJ2-2; TRBD1 aligns across 7 bases. CDR1 and CDR2 (germline): MNHEY, SVGAGI. V lost 6 bases to trimming and J lost 1 base; unmatched junction nucleotides: 2. There are 14 residues in the CDR3. The DNA for the CDR3 is TGTGCCAGCAGCCGGACAGGGAACACCGGGGAGCTGTTTTTT. It encodes CASSRTGNTGELFF.

This sequence joins TRBV11-1 and TRBJ1-2; D not resolved. The germline CDR1 and CDR2 sequences are SGHAT and FQDESV (reference sequence). The V end lost 1 base, the J end lost 6 bases, and 15 bases lay between the germline ends. The CDR3 covers 15 residues. CDR3: CASSLDLLSPNGYTF. The CDR3 coding sequence is TGTGCCAGCAGCTTAGACCTGCTATCTCCCAATGGCTACACCTTC.

This clone was counted once. J is TRBJ2-4 and V is TRBV6-1; tentative D call: TRBD1 (5 bases). V lost 3 bases and J lost 6, with 6 bases in between. Germline V gene data show CDR1 as MNHNS and CDR2 as SASEGT. The CDR3 length is 12 residues. The DNA for the CDR3 is TGTGCCAGCAGTGACCAGGGAAACATTCAGTACTTC. Translated, it gives CASSDQGNIQYF.

CDR3: CASSSPWDMRNSPLHF. The CDR3, as DNA: TGTGCCAGCAGCTCCCCCTGGGACATGAGGAATTCACCCCTCCACTTT. V gene TRBV11-2 combines with J gene TRBJ1-6; possibly TRBD1 for D (6 bases). The CDR3 covers 16 residues. Trimming stripped 4 bases from V and 7 bases from J, with 17 bases between. CDR1 and CDR2 (germline): SGHAT, FQNNGV.

CDR3 in amino acids: CSVALGQGALGTF. As DNA, the CDR3 is TGCAGCGTTGCGCTCGGACAGGGGGCGCTTGGCACCTTC. This chain joins TRBV29-1 and TRBJ1-2; 11 bases line up with TRBD1. With 4 bases clipped from V and 13 bases from J, the junction kept 11 bases outside the gene matches. The CDR3 extends over 13 amino acids. Germline-derived CDR1 and CDR2 are SQVTM and ANQGSEA.